The 6 T cell receptor beta chains below all came from one sample that was sequenced in a study of CD8+ T cells in alopecia areata. Extraction and reverse transcription of RNA yielded cDNA as the sequencing template. Some clones are missing from TCRdb's copy, which holds only in-frame ones; the method was immunoSEQ multiplex PCR. The sample lists about 110,000 clones; 50% to 60% were seen once. The specimen was NKG2D-low CD8+ T cells sorted from blood. The receptors originated from a human donor with alopecia areata.

This rearrangement joins TRBV28 to TRBJ2-7; a weak D match, TRBD1 (6 bases). V dropped 6 bases and J dropped 2 bases, with 14 bases sitting between them. This CDR3 region has 14 residues. Germline V gene data show CDR1 as MDHEN and CDR2 as SYDVKM. The CDR3 region is CASRDSPTTYEQYF. The CDR3 DNA sequence: TGTGCCAGCAGGGACAGTCCCACCACCTACGAGCAGTACTTC.

The J gene is TRBJ2-5, the V gene TRBV6-5, with 7 bases aligning to TRBD2. Germline loops: CDR1 MNHEY, CDR2 SVGAGI. This CDR3 has 12 residues. The junction had 5 bases not matched to a gene; V was cut back by 8 bases and J by 5 bases. This chain's CDR3 is CASGGSRETQYF. CDR3 bases: TGTGCCAGCGGCGGGAGTAGGGAGACCCAGTACTTC.

V usage is TRBV27 and J usage is TRBJ2-1; D is unclear. This CDR3 contains 15 residues. The germline V gene has CDR1 MNHEY and CDR2 SMNVEV (reference sequence). The V and J ends lost 4 bases and 0 bases respectively, with 10 bases between them. The chain's CDR3 is CASSSPLSSYNEQFF. In DNA, the CDR3 is TGTGCCAGCAGTTCGCCACTGAGCTCCTACAATGAGCAGTTCTTC.

The gene calls are TRBV2 and TRBJ2-5; possible D gene TRBD2, 5 bases. The CDR3 is made up of 12 amino acids. V dropped 10 bases and J dropped 2 bases, with 11 bases sitting between them. The germline V gene encodes CDR1 SNHLY and CDR2 FYNNEI. The CDR3 loop reads CATFGGQETQYF. CDR3 coding DNA: TGTGCCACATTCGGCGGGCAAGAGACCCAGTACTTC.

The chain carries TRBV19 and TRBJ1-1; D is possibly TRBD1 (6 bases). Trimming took off 8 bases at V and 4 bases at J, with 17 bases between the two ends. The CDR3 covers 14 residues. Germline V gene sequence: CDR1 LNHDA, CDR2 SQIVND (reference sequence). The DNA for the CDR3 is TGTGCCAGTCCCGGGGGCGCGGGGAGCACTGAAGCTTTCTTT. This translates into CASPGGAGSTEAFF.

CDR3 sequence: CASSMWDLRSTQETQYF. CDR3 nucleotides: TGTGCCAGTAGTATGTGGGACCTAAGGAGCACCCAAGAGACCCAGTACTTC. The J gene is TRBJ2-5, the V gene TRBV19; D possibly uses TRBD1 or TRBD2 (5 bases each). The V end was cut by 3 bases, the J end by 1 base, with 18 bases between. The length of the CDR3 is 17 residues. The germline gives CDR1 LNHDA, CDR2 SQIVND (reference sequence).